This T cell receptor beta chain was sequenced during a study of T-cell reconstitution after alpha-beta-depleted transplantation in children. Unique molecular identifiers were incorporated during preparation of the TCRbeta library. TCRdb reprocessed the PCR reads via MiXCR and lists one record per CDR3 protein. The table has about 1,000,000 distinct CDR3 sequences, about 29% seen once; the top ten hold roughly 31%. V shed 3 bases and J shed 10 bases, with 19 bases lying between them. From germline, CDR1 is SGHTA and CDR2 FQGNSA. This CDR3 is built from 15 residues. Findings and caveats of the study: Counts and diversity of T cells one year after transplant came mostly from newly produced T cells. Expanded graft clones numbering several hundred reportedly gave rise to alpha-beta T cells about two months after transplant.

This clonotype showed up just once. Its antigen is not known. The source material was PBMCs, mostly from graft donor cells, sampled 360 days after TCRalphabeta/CD19-depleted stem cell transplant. This chain connects TRBV7-2 to TRBJ2-1; D perhaps matches TRBD2 (6 bases). The clonotype originates from a boy under two years old who had a stem cell transplant for SCID, so the T cells may come from the graft donor. The CDR3 region is CASSFRPRLAGEQFF. Written as DNA, the CDR3 is TGTGCCAGCAGCTTTCGGCCGAGGTTGGCGGGGGAGCAGTTCTTC.